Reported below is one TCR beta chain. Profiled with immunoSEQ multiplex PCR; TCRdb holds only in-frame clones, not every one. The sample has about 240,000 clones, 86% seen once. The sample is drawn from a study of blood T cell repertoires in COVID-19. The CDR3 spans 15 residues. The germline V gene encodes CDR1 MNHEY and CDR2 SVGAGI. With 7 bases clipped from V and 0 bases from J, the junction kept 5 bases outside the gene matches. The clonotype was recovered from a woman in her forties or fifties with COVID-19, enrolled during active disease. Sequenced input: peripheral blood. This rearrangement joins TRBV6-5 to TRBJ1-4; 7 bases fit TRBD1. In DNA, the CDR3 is TGTGCCAGCATCCGGGACAGAGCAACTAATGAAAAACTGTTTTTT. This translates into CASIRDRATNEKLFF.